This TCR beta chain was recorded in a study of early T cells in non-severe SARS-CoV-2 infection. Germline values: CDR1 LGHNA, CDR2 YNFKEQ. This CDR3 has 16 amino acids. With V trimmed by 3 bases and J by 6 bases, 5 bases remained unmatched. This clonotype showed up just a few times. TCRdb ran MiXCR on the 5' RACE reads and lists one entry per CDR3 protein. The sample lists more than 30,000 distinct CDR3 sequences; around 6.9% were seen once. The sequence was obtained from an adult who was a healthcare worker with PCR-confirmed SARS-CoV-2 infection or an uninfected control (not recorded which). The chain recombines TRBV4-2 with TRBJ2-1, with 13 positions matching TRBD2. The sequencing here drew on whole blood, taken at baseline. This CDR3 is CASSQGTSGTSNEQFF. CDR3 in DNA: TGTGCCAGCAGCCAGGGGACTAGCGGGACTTCCAATGAGCAGTTCTTC.